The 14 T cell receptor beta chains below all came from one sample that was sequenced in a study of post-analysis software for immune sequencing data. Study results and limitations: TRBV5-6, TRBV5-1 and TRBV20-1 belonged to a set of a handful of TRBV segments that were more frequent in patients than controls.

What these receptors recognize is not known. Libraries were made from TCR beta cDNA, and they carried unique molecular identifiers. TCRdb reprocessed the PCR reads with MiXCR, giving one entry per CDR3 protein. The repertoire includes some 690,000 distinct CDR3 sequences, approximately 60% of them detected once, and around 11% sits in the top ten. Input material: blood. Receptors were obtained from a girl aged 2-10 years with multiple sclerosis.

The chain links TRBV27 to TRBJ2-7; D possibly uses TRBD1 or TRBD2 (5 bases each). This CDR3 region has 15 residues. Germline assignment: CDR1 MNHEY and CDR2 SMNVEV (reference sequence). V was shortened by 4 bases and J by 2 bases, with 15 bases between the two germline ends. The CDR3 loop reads CASSSNRMGAYEQYF. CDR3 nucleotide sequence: TGTGCCAGCAGTTCTAACAGGATGGGGGCCTACGAGCAGTACTTC.

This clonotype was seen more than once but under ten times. The CDR3 DNA is TGCAGCGTTGCGGCGGGGTTAAACAATGAGCAGTTCTTC. This codes for CSVAAGLNNEQFF. The rearrangement links TRBV29-1 to TRBJ2-1, with D possibly being TRBD2 (6 bases). Trimming stripped 4 bases from V and 5 bases from J, with 12 bases between. This CDR3 has 13 amino acids. Germline CDR1 is SQVTM and CDR2 is ANQGSEA.

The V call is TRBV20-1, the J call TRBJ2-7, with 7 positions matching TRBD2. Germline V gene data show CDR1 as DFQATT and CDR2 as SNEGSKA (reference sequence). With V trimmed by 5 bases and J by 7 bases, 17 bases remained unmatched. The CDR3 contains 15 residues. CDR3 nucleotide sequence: TGCAGTGCTCGGAAACTAGCGTCTTCCTACAATGAGCAGTACTTC. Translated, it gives CSARKLASSYNEQYF.

CDR3 bases: TGTGCCAGCAGCCTAGGTCTAGACAGGGGGCCGCCCCAGCATTTT. It translates to CASSLGLDRGPPQHF. This chain uses TRBV7-2 with TRBJ1-5; 10 bases map to TRBD1. Germline assignment: CDR1 SGHTA and CDR2 FQGNSA. V shed 5 bases, J shed 9 bases, and the junction held 10 bases outside the gene matches. The length of the CDR3 is 15 residues.

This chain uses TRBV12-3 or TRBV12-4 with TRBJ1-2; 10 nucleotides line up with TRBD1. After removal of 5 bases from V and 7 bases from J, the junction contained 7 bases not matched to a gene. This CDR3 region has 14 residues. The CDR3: CASSLIRQGAGYTF. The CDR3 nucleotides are TGTGCCAGCAGTCTCATTCGACAGGGGGCTGGCTACACCTTC.

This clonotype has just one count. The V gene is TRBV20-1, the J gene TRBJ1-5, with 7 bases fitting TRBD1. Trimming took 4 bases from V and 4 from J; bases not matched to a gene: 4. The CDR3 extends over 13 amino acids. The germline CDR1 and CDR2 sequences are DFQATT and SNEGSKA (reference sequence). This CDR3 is CSAKTGVNQPQHF. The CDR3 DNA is TGCAGTGCTAAAACAGGGGTGAATCAGCCCCAGCATTTT.

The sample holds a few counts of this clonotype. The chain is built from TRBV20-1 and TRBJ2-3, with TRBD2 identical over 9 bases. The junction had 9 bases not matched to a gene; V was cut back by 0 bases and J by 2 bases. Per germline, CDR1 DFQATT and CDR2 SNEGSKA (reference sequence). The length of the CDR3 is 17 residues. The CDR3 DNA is TGCAGTGCTAGAGATGACGTGCTAGCGGGGATCACAGATACGCAGTATTTT. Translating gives CSARDDVLAGITDTQYF.

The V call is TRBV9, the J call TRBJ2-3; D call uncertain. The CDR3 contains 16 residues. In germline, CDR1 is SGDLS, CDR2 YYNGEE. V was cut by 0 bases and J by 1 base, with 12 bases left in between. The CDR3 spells CASSVAGLSGTDTQYF. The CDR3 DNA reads TGTGCCAGCAGCGTAGCGGGTTTGTCAGGCACAGATACGCAGTATTTT.

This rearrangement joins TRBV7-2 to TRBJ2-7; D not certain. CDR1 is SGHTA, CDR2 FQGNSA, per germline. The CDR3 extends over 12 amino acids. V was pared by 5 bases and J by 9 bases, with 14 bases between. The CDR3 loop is CASSPGPLRQYF. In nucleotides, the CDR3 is TGTGCCAGCAGCCCAGGACCCCTGCGGCAGTACTTC.

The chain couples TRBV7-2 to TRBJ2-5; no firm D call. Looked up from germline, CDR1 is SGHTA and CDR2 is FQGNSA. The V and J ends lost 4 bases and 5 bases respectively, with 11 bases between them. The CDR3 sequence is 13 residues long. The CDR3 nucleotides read TGTGCCAGCAGCTCCTACGTCACGGAGACCCAGTACTTC. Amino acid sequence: CASSSYVTETQYF. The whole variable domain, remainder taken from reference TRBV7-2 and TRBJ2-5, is GAGVSQSPSNKVTEKGKDVELRCDPISGHTALYWYRQSLGQGLEFLIYFQGNSAPDKSGLPSDRFSAERTGGSVSTLTIQRTQQEDSAVYLCASSSYVTETQYFGPGTRLLVL.

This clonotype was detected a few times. CDR3 in DNA: TGTGCCAGCAGTTTATCGGTCCATAGCAATCAGCCCCAGCATTTT. Protein product: CASSLSVHSNQPQHF. The V gene is TRBV27, the J gene TRBJ1-5, with D hard to call. Between the trimmed V and J ends, which lost 0 bases and 0 bases, there was a span of 6 bases. In germline, CDR1 is MNHEY, CDR2 SMNVEV (reference sequence). The CDR3 runs 15 residues.

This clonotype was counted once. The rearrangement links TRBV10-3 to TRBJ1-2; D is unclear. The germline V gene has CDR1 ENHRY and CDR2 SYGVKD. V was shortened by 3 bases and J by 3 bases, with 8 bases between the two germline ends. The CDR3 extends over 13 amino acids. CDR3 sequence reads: CAISDGQDYGYTF. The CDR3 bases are TGTGCCATCAGTGACGGGCAGGACTATGGCTACACCTTC.

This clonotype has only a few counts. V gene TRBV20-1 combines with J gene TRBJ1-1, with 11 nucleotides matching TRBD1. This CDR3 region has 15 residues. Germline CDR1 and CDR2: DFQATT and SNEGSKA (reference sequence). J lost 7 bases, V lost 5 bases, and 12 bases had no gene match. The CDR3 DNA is TGCAGTGCTCGGACAGGGGGCGGTTGGACGGGTGAAGCTTTCTTT. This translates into CSARTGGGWTGEAFF.

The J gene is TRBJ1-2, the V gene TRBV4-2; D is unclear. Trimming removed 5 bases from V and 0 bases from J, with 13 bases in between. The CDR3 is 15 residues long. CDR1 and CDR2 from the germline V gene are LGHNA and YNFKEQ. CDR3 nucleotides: TGTGCCAGCAGCTCAGAGGCCAGCCCTAACTATGGCTACACCTTC. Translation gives CASSSEASPNYGYTF.